A single sample gave rise to the 12 T cell receptor beta chains below, sequenced in a study of T cells in Graves' hyperthyroidism and ophthalmopathy (dated 2019 in TCRdb). Library preparation employed multiplex PCR. The sample was run on an Illumina HiSeq 2000. The TCR beta CDR3 regions were amplified from the RNA transcripts. The first round of RT-PCR for the TCR CDR3 was performed with the HTBI primer set and the Qiagen OneStep RT-PCR kit. TCRdb ran its own pipeline on the public reads, namely fastp trimming at Q25 and MiXCR clone calling, and kept in-frame beta chains. Entries are consolidated by CDR3 protein sequence, retaining the most common genes and DNA. The sample has around 440,000 distinct CDR3 sequences on record, roughly 14% of them singletons. Approximately 14% of the sample is in the top ten clones. The sample consisted of blood. These receptor sequences come from a woman aged 18-29 years with Graves' hyperthyroidism.

This clonotype was counted ten times or more. The chain combines TRBV28 with TRBJ1-2, with a tentative D call TRBD1 (5 bases). V was trimmed by 6 bases and J by 8 bases, leaving 22 bases between them. This CDR3 has 15 amino acids. Germline assignment: CDR1 MDHEN and CDR2 SYDVKM. The CDR3 region is CASRTRDRQTGGYTF. CDR3 sequence (DNA): TGTGCCAGCAGGACTAGGGACCGACAGACCGGGGGCTACACCTTC.

The chain is built from TRBV7-8 and TRBJ2-1, with 13 bases lining up with TRBD2. The germline gives CDR1 SGHVS, CDR2 FQNEAQ. V was clipped by 5 bases and J by 6 bases; unmatched bases: 4. The CDR3 sequence is 15 residues long. Here the CDR3 DNA reads TGTGCCAGCAGCCCGGGACTAGCGGGGTTCAATGAGCAGTTCTTC. This codes for CASSPGLAGFNEQFF.

This clonotype was detected ten times or more. This chain connects TRBV5-1 to TRBJ2-7, with a possible D match to TRBD2 (5 bases). The CDR3 has 14 amino acids. Germline V CDR1 and CDR2: SGHRS, YFSETQ. Trimming took off 0 bases at V and 2 bases at J, with 9 bases between the two ends. The CDR3 coding sequence is TGCGCCAGCAGCTTGGTGGAGGTTCCCTACGAGCAGTACTTC. Protein sequence: CASSLVEVPYEQYF.

In its sample, this clonotype was seen many times. The chain uses TRBV13 and TRBJ2-5; D gene unclear. The germline gives CDR1 PRHDT, CDR2 FYEKMQ (reference sequence). Trimming pared 5 bases from V and 5 bases from J, leaving 24 bases between. The CDR3 totals 17 residues. The CDR3: CASSSAPGRGRKETQYF. The CDR3 DNA reads as TGTGCCAGCAGCAGCGCCCCCGGACGAGGACGGAAGGAGACCCAGTACTTC.

The rearrangement joins TRBV12-3 or TRBV12-4 to TRBJ1-2; D remains unclear. V was cut by 3 bases and J by 0 bases, with 5 bases left in between. This CDR3 region has 13 residues. CDR3 nucleotide sequence: TGTGCCAGCAGTTTGATAGCTAACTATGGCTACACCTTC. Translated: CASSLIANYGYTF.

The chain employs TRBV7-2 and TRBJ1-5, with 10 bases matching TRBD1. The CDR3 sequence is 15 residues long. V gave up 1 base and J gave up 6 bases; unmatched junction bases: 3. Germline V gives CDR1 SGHTA, CDR2 FQGNSA. CDR3 residues: CASSLETGGSQPQHF. CDR3 DNA sequence: TGTGCCAGCAGCTTAGAGACAGGGGGCTCTCAGCCCCAGCATTTT.

This clonotype was picked up many times. V is TRBV2 and J is TRBJ1-2; D remains unclear. V dropped 4 bases and J dropped 2 bases, with 11 bases sitting between them. CDR3 size: 14 residues. Germline assignment: CDR1 SNHLY and CDR2 FYNNEI. Written as DNA, the CDR3 is TGTGCCAGCAGTGCCGAACACTTAAACTATGGCTACACCTTC. Translating gives CASSAEHLNYGYTF.

This clonotype was recorded a few times. The chain links TRBV7-3 to TRBJ1-6; D not resolved. CDR1 SGHTA and CDR2 FQGTGA come from the germline V gene. This CDR3 region has 14 residues. V gave up 5 bases and J gave up 3 bases, with 8 bases separating them. In DNA, the CDR3 is TGTGCCAGCAGCGTCGCTTACTATAATTCACCCCTCCACTTT. This codes for CASSVAYYNSPLHF.

The table lists this clonotype with many counts. The rearrangement joins TRBV20-1 to TRBJ1-1, with D tentatively TRBD1 (6 bases). Germline V gives CDR1 DFQATT, CDR2 SNEGSKA (reference sequence). The CDR3 sequence is 13 residues long. V shed 5 bases and J shed 1 base, with 11 bases lying between them. Written as DNA, the CDR3 is TGCAGTGCTGGGGGGCGCCCGAACACTGAAGCTTTCTTT. Its protein is CSAGGRPNTEAFF.

The chain has TRBV19 and TRBJ2-2; no reliable D call. Between the trimmed V and J ends, which lost 1 base and 7 bases, there was a span of 10 bases. The CDR3 totals 14 residues. Germline V lookup: CDR1 LNHDA, CDR2 SQIVND (reference sequence). This CDR3 is CASSIALVVGELFF. The DNA of the CDR3 is TGTGCCAGTAGTATAGCCCTAGTTGTCGGGGAGCTGTTTTTT. The full variable domain, rest sourced from reference TRBV19 and TRBJ2-2, is DGGITQSPKYLFRKEGQNVTLSCEQNLNHDAMYWYRQDPGQGLRLIYYSQIVNDFQKGDIAEGYSVSREKKESFPLTVTSAQKNPTAFYLCASSIALVVGELFFGEGSRLTVL.

This clonotype was seen only a few times. V and J are TRBV7-8 and TRBJ1-1; TRBD1 matches 8 bases. Per germline, CDR1 SGHVS and CDR2 FQNEAQ. There are 17 residues in the CDR3. J was trimmed by 4 bases and V by 1 base; bases with no gene match: 11. As DNA, the CDR3 is TGTGCCAGCAGCTTAGAGCTTAGAGGACAGGGCAGCACTGAAGCTTTCTTT. Its translation: CASSLELRGQGSTEAFF.

This clonotype appeared many times. The chain carries TRBV3-1 and TRBJ2-3; 14 bases match TRBD2. The germline V gene encodes CDR1 LGHDT and CDR2 YNNKEL (reference sequence). This CDR3 spans 17 amino acids. The trim removed 4 bases at V and 5 bases at J, leaving 8 bases unmatched. The CDR3: CASSPGLAGVPKDTQYF. Here the CDR3 DNA reads TGTGCCAGCAGCCCGGGACTAGCGGGAGTCCCTAAAGATACGCAGTATTTT.